These 18 T cell receptor beta chains were sequenced from one sample in a study of graft-versus-host responses after intestinal transplantation. Using immunoSEQ multiplex PCR, the repertoire was profiled, and TCRdb retains in-frame clones only, with some absent. Of over 100,000 clones detected, more than 75% appear once; the ten largest clones hold roughly 0.9%. Their specific antigens are unknown. Sample: unstimulated CD4+ T cells sorted from spleen or lymph node cells, taken before intestinal transplant. All receptors derive from a human donor who received an intestinal transplant.

In this sample, this clone turned up once. The chain employs TRBV5-1 and TRBJ2-2; 8 positions match TRBD1. Germline CDR1 and CDR2: SGHRS and YFSETQ. The CDR3 extends over 14 amino acids. With 5 bases clipped from V and 3 bases from J, the junction kept 3 bases outside the gene matches. The CDR3 DNA follows: TGCGCCAGCAGGCCACAGGGGGACACCGGGGAGCTGTTTTTT. Amino acid sequence: CASRPQGDTGELFF. The variable domain in full, with the rest retrieved from reference TRBV5-1 and TRBJ2-2, is KAGVTQTPRYLIKTRGQQVTLSCSPISGHRSVSWYQQTPGQGLQFLFEYFSETQRNKGNFPGRFSGRQFSNSRSEMNVSTLELGDSALYLCASRPQGDTGELFFGEGSRLTVL.

This clone has only one observation. V usage is TRBV29-1 and J usage is TRBJ2-7; 11 bases align to TRBD2. V gave up 6 bases and J gave up 2 bases; unmatched junction bases: 3. CDR1 and CDR2 (germline): SQVTM, ANQGSEA. This CDR3 spans 13 amino acids. CDR3 sequence: CSVGTSGPYEQYF. In DNA form, the CDR3 reads TGCAGCGTGGGGACTAGCGGACCCTACGAGCAGTACTTC.

CDR3 DNA sequence: TGTGCCAGCTCCCTCGGGAGGGATCGATCACCCCTCCACTTT. The encoded protein is CASSLGRDRSPLHF. The chain couples TRBV27 to TRBJ1-6; D gene uncertain. CDR1 is MNHEY and CDR2 is SMNVEV in the germline V gene (reference sequence). V was trimmed by 8 bases and J by 10 bases, leaving 18 bases between them. CDR3 length: 14 amino acids.

J is TRBJ1-2 and V is TRBV5-3; 7 bases line up with TRBD1. TRBV5-3 is annotated as an ORF whose role is uncertain. V shed 1 base and J 6 bases; nucleotides not matched to a gene: 6. The CDR3 length is 14 residues. The DNA for the CDR3 is TGTGCCAGAAGCTTGCAGGGGGTGGCTGATGGCTACACCTTC. Its protein is CARSLQGVADGYTF.

V is TRBV18 and J is TRBJ2-7; possibly TRBD2 for D (7 bases). The CDR3 runs 15 residues. The germline V and J ends were trimmed by 4 bases and 1 base, with 14 bases remaining between them. The germline V gene encodes CDR1 KGHSH and CDR2 LQKENI. CDR3: CASSQEGGMSYEQYF. Here the CDR3 DNA reads TGTGCCAGCTCACAAGAGGGGGGGATGTCCTACGAGCAGTACTTC.

The rearrangement uses TRBV2 and TRBJ2-2, with D unclear. Trimming cost V 11 bases and J 3 bases, with 19 bases left between them. Germline V CDR1 and CDR2: SNHLY, FYNNEI. This CDR3 region has 15 residues. CDR3 sequence: CAGSVGQADTGELFF. The CDR3 DNA reads TGTGCCGGTTCAGTAGGGCAGGCGGACACCGGGGAGCTGTTTTTT.

Notes on this clone: Germline is not matched at one junction end, which may reflect a read error. J is TRBJ1-4 and V is TRBV7-9, with 7 bases aligning to TRBD1. Germline loops: CDR1 SEHNR, CDR2 FQNEAQ (reference sequence). The CDR3 runs to 16 residues. CDR3 residues: CASSLDRAATNEKLFF. CDR3 coding DNA: TGTGCCAGCAGTTTAGACAGGGCCGCAACTAATGAAAAACTGTTTTTT.

J is TRBJ2-5 and V is TRBV28; 9 bases agree with TRBD1. Germline loops: CDR1 MDHEN, CDR2 SYDVKM. CDR3 size: 17 residues. Unmatched junction bases numbered 12, after V lost 6 bases and J lost 1 base. The CDR3 protein is CASSPGTGRGVQETQYF. As DNA, the CDR3 is TGTGCCAGCAGCCCCGGGACAGGGCGGGGAGTCCAAGAGACCCAGTACTTC.

The V gene is TRBV2, the J gene TRBJ1-1, with TRBD1 matching over 8 bases. V was pared by 8 bases and J by 0 bases, with 8 bases of the junction left unmatched. CDR3 length equals 15 residues. Germline V CDR1 and CDR2: SNHLY, FYNNEI. For the CDR3, the DNA is TGTGCCAGCTCAGACAGGGGCCACATGAACACTGAAGCTTTCTTT. Amino acids: CASSDRGHMNTEAFF.

The chain is built from TRBV5-1 and TRBJ1-2; unclear D gene. The germline CDR1 and CDR2 sequences are SGHRS and YFSETQ. The ends were cut back, 0 bases at V and 4 bases at J, with 10 bases in the middle. CDR3 length: 14 amino acids. Here the CDR3 reads CASSLEFVGYGYTF. The CDR3 DNA reads TGCGCCAGCAGCTTGGAGTTCGTAGGCTATGGCTACACCTTC.

This clone was observed a handful of times. V and J are TRBV11-2 and TRBJ2-5, with 9 bases lining up with TRBD2. The CDR3 is 16 residues long. V trimming: 2 bases; J trimming: 5 bases; junction bases outside the gene matches: 9. Germline CDR1 reads SGHAT; CDR2 reads FQNNGV. The CDR3 loop reads CASSLIGGGAWETQYF. For the CDR3, the DNA is TGTGCCAGCAGCTTAATTGGCGGGGGGGCCTGGGAGACCCAGTACTTC.

The chain carries TRBV5-1 and TRBJ2-2; D perhaps matches TRBD1 (6 bases). The CDR3 contains 16 residues. CDR1 and CDR2 from the germline V gene are SGHRS and YFSETQ. V was shortened by 4 bases and J by 4 bases, with 17 bases between the two germline ends. This chain's CDR3 is CASSQLTGQTTGELFF. The CDR3 region has the DNA TGCGCCAGCAGCCAACTGACAGGCCAAACCACCGGGGAGCTGTTTTTT. The entire variable domain, with the rest obtained from reference TRBV5-1 and TRBJ2-2, is as follows: KAGVTQTPRYLIKTRGQQVTLSCSPISGHRSVSWYQQTPGQGLQFLFEYFSETQRNKGNFPGRFSGRQFSNSRSEMNVSTLELGDSALYLCASSQLTGQTTGELFFGEGSRLTVL.

V usage is TRBV27 and J usage is TRBJ1-2; 9 positions agree with TRBD1. The CDR3 consists of 16 residues. J lost 2 bases, V lost 5 bases, and 9 bases had no gene match. Germline V gives CDR1 MNHEY, CDR2 SMNVEV (reference sequence). This CDR3 reads CASSPLGTGKNYGYTF. The CDR3 DNA reads as TGTGCCAGCAGTCCTCTAGGGACAGGGAAGAACTATGGCTACACCTTC.

The V call is TRBV9, the J call TRBJ1-2; possible D gene TRBD1, 5 bases. V was cut by 3 bases and J by 2 bases, with 11 bases left in between. The V gene's germline CDR1 is SGDLS and CDR2 YYNGEE. The CDR3 extends over 14 amino acids. CDR3 DNA: TGTGCCAGCAGCGGAAGGGACGGGAACTATGGCTACACCTTC. Translated: CASSGRDGNYGYTF.

A word on this clone: Distinct nucleotide sequences in the sample also encode this CDR3. The rearrangement joins TRBV5-1 to TRBJ2-3, with D possibly matching TRBD2 (6 bases). Germline assignment: CDR1 SGHRS and CDR2 YFSETQ. The CDR3 is made up of 16 amino acids. Trimming pared 2 bases from V and 4 bases from J, leaving 17 bases between. The CDR3 bases are TGCGCCAGCAGCTTTTTCGTAGCAGGAGGGGCAGATACGCAGTATTTT. Translated: CASSFFVAGGADTQYF.

The V call is TRBV7-3, the J call TRBJ2-3; TRBD2 aligns across 10 bases. In germline, CDR1 is SGHTA, CDR2 FQGTGA. There are 15 residues in the CDR3. J was trimmed by 5 bases and V by 3 bases; bases with no gene match: 5. In nucleotides, the CDR3 is TGTGCCAGCAGCTTCGGGACTAGCGCCGGAGATACGCAGTATTTT. Translated: CASSFGTSAGDTQYF.

This clone appeared once. The V and J genes are TRBV5-4 and TRBJ2-3; D gene uncertain. Trimming left V 2 bases short and J 1 base short, with 8 bases between. The CDR3 contains 14 residues. Germline CDR1 and CDR2: SGHNT and YYREEE (reference sequence). In nucleotides, the CDR3 is TGTGCCAGCAGCTTAGTGCCGGGCACAGATACGCAGTATTTT. It codes for CASSLVPGTDTQYF.

The chain carries TRBV21-1 and TRBJ2-7; TRBD2, the D gene given by the table, was not confirmed from the DNA. TRBV21-1 is designated a pseudogene. The CDR3 has 18 residues. CDR3 coding DNA: TGTGCCAGCAGCACAGGAAGGACTAGCGGGGGAAAATCCTACGAGCAGTACTTC. This encodes CASSTGRTSGGKSYEQYF.